These 29 T cell receptor beta chains came from one sample sequenced in a study of T cells after yellow fever vaccination. TCRdb re-called the 5' RACE reads through MiXCR, storing one row per CDR3 protein. Seen here are about 350,000 distinct CDR3 sequences, more than 9% observed once, and the top ten hold about 17%. This material consisted of PBMCs, taken on the day of the first yellow fever vaccination. These receptors all stem from a young man who received the YFV17D yellow fever vaccine.

CDR3 in amino acids: CASSQRQGVTSPLHF. Written as DNA, the CDR3 is TGTGCCAGCAGCCAACGACAGGGCGTGACTTCACCCCTCCACTTT. The chain uses TRBV9 and TRBJ1-6, with 7 bases aligning to TRBD1. With 4 bases clipped from V and 9 bases from J, the junction kept 10 bases outside the gene matches. Germline CDR1 is SGDLS and CDR2 is YYNGEE. The CDR3 consists of 15 residues.

This clonotype showed up many times. The chain links TRBV28 to TRBJ2-1; D is unclear. Trimming shortened V by 2 bases and J by 10 bases, and 6 bases separated the two germline ends. There are 11 residues in the CDR3. Germline V gene lookup returns CDR1 MDHEN and CDR2 SYDVKM. CDR3 bases: TGTGCCAGCAGTTTAGGGCCCGAGCAGTTCTTC. This encodes CASSLGPEQFF.

This chain joins TRBV10-3 and TRBJ2-3, with TRBD2 identical over 10 bases. Trimming cost V 2 bases and J 1 base; bases outside gene matches: 9. Germline values: CDR1 ENHRY, CDR2 SYGVKD. The CDR3 has 18 amino acids. The CDR3 loop is CAISETATSGAGTDTQYF. CDR3 sequence (DNA): TGTGCCATCAGTGAGACAGCCACTAGCGGGGCTGGCACAGATACGCAGTATTTT.

The CDR3 DNA follows: TGTGCCAGCAGCCGGGGACAGGGCGGACACGAGCAGTACGTC. It specifies CASSRGQGGHEQYV. The chain is built from TRBV6-1 and TRBJ2-7; 9 positions match TRBD1. In germline, CDR1 is MNHNS, CDR2 SASEGT. Trimming took 6 bases from V and 5 from J; bases not matched to a gene: 8. The length of the CDR3 is 14 residues.

This clonotype was counted a few times. The rearrangement joins TRBV27 to TRBJ1-6, with a weak D call TRBD1 (6 bases). V lost 9 bases and J 7 bases, leaving 28 bases between the germline ends. Looked up from germline, CDR1 is MNHEY and CDR2 is SMNVEV (reference sequence). This CDR3 contains 18 residues. CDR3 protein: CASRAGAPHWGENSPLHF. CDR3 sequence (DNA): TGTGCCAGTCGCGCGGGGGCCCCTCATTGGGGAGAGAATTCACCCCTCCACTTT.

The table lists this clonotype with a few counts. This chain uses TRBV4-1 with TRBJ2-1; D might be TRBD1 or TRBD2, each matching 5 bases. CDR3 size: 17 residues. The germline CDR1 and CDR2 sequences are MGHRA and YSYEKL. V lost 2 bases and J lost 0, with 14 bases in between. The CDR3 region is CASSQSPRDASYNEQFF. In DNA, the CDR3 is TGCGCCAGCAGCCAATCCCCCCGGGACGCCTCCTACAATGAGCAGTTCTTC.

In this sample, this clonotype turned up many times. The chain couples TRBV10-3 to TRBJ2-1; TRBD1 is a possible D gene (6 bases). This CDR3 contains 14 residues. Germline CDR1 ENHRY, CDR2 SYGVKD. Trimming shortened V by 7 bases and J by 2 bases, and 12 bases separated the two germline ends. This chain's CDR3 is CAITRDTAYNEQFF. The CDR3, as DNA: TGTGCCATCACCCGGGACACGGCCTACAATGAGCAGTTCTTC.

This clonotype has more than one count but fewer than ten. The J gene is TRBJ2-3, the V gene TRBV6-2 or TRBV6-3; the D is unclear. The CDR3 consists of 12 residues. V was pared by 7 bases and J by 2 bases, with 7 bases between. Germline assignment: CDR1 MNHEY and CDR2 SVGEGT. CDR3 loop: CASTHTTDTQYF. For the CDR3, the DNA is TGTGCCAGCACCCACACCACAGATACGCAGTATTTT.

The V gene is TRBV18, the J gene TRBJ2-1; 7 bases are a match to TRBD2. With V trimmed by 6 bases and J by 8 bases, 7 bases remained unmatched. The germline CDR1 and CDR2 sequences are KGHSH and LQKENI. CDR3 length equals 13 residues. Written as DNA, the CDR3 is TGTGCCAGCTCCGCTAGCGGAAGCGATGAGCAGTTCTTC. It encodes CASSASGSDEQFF.

This clonotype was observed a few times. The chain employs TRBV15 and TRBJ2-6; D is possibly TRBD1 (7 bases). V lost 5 bases and J 14 bases, leaving 16 bases between the germline ends. The germline V gene has CDR1 LNHNV and CDR2 YYDKDF (reference sequence). The CDR3 loop spans 13 amino acids. The chain's CDR3 is CATSADAGQILTF. The CDR3 DNA reads as TGTGCCACCAGCGCCGACGCGGGACAGATCCTGACTTTC.

This clonotype was observed a few times. V and J are TRBV9 and TRBJ1-4; D may be TRBD1 (5 bases). Germline assignment: CDR1 SGDLS and CDR2 YYNGEE. The CDR3 covers 14 residues. The V gene lost 0 bases and the J gene lost 7 bases, with 10 bases spanning the gap. The CDR3 DNA reads as TGTGCCAGCAGCGTAGGGGACGGCTCTGAAAAACTGTTTTTT. This gives the protein CASSVGDGSEKLFF.

The rearrangement links TRBV21-1 to TRBJ1-5; the tabulated D call, TRBD1, remains unverified against the DNA. TRBV21-1 is termed a pseudogene. The CDR3 sequence is 20 residues long. CDR3 residues: CASSKAGISPRGCCNQPQHF. The DNA of the CDR3 is TGTGCCAGCAGCAAAGCTGGGATTTCGCCCAGGGGATGTTGCAATCAGCCCCAGCATTTT.

The table lists this clonotype with a few counts. The chain joins TRBV5-4 to TRBJ2-5; maybe TRBD2 (5 bases). CDR3 length: 14 amino acids. CDR1 and CDR2 from the germline V gene are SGHNT and YYREEE (reference sequence). V lost 2 bases to trimming and J lost 5 bases, with 13 bases between them. The CDR3 region has the DNA TGTGCCAGCAGCTTCAGTGGTAGCGCCGAGACCCAGTACTTC. Translating it yields CASSFSGSAETQYF.

This clonotype was picked up many times. V is TRBV14 and J is TRBJ2-4; D might be TRBD1 or TRBD2, each matching 5 bases. This CDR3 is built from 17 residues. Trimming took off 1 base at V and 0 bases at J, with 13 bases between the two ends. Germline V gene data show CDR1 as SGHDN and CDR2 as FVKESK. CDR3 protein: CASSQGLGDLAKNIQYF. CDR3 nucleotides: TGTGCCAGCAGCCAAGGGCTAGGGGACCTAGCCAAAAACATTCAGTACTTC.

In this sample, this clonotype turned up once. CDR3 nucleotide sequence: TGTGCCAGCAGCTTGCGGGGGGGGCGAGATACGCAGTATTTT. Translated: CASSLRGGRDTQYF. The genes are TRBV5-4 and TRBJ2-3; 8 positions agree with TRBD2. The trim removed 1 base at V and 5 bases at J, leaving 3 bases unmatched. CDR1 is SGHNT, CDR2 YYREEE, per germline (reference sequence). This CDR3 has 14 amino acids.

The genes are TRBV19 and TRBJ1-2; 7 nucleotides align to TRBD1. CDR1 is LNHDA and CDR2 is SQIVND in the germline V gene (reference sequence). Trimming cost V 9 bases and J 3 bases; bases outside gene matches: 7. This CDR3 region has 13 residues. Here the CDR3 DNA reads TGTGCCAGACTGGAACAGGGGCACTATGGCTACACCTTC. Protein product: CARLEQGHYGYTF.

This chain connects TRBV7-2 to TRBJ2-7; 10 bases agree with TRBD2. V trimming: 1 base; J trimming: 4 bases; junction bases outside the gene matches: 7. The CDR3 is 16 amino acids. Germline V lookup: CDR1 SGHTA, CDR2 FQGNSA. This chain's CDR3 is CASSLGTSGVGYEQYV. The CDR3 bases are TGTGCCAGCAGCTTAGGAACTAGCGGGGTCGGATACGAGCAGTACGTC.

In its sample, this clonotype was seen many times. The chain links TRBV18 to TRBJ2-1; D is uncertain. Deletions cut 4 bases from V and 8 bases from J, with 9 bases between. CDR3 length: 12 residues. Germline V gene sequence: CDR1 KGHSH, CDR2 LQKENI. The CDR3 coding sequence is TGTGCCAGCTCACGAGCTCCTGATGAGCAGTTCTTC. Residues: CASSRAPDEQFF.

In this sample, this clonotype turned up a few times. The rearrangement uses TRBV19 and TRBJ1-1; D gene unclear. From germline, CDR1 is LNHDA and CDR2 SQIVND (reference sequence). Trimming took 6 bases from V and 1 from J, leaving 12 bases between them. CDR3 length: 14 residues. CDR3 in amino acids: CASRGRTGNTEAFF. CDR3 bases: TGTGCCAGTAGGGGAAGGACGGGGAACACTGAAGCTTTCTTT.

The J gene is TRBJ2-7, the V gene TRBV20-1, with a tentative D call TRBD2 (7 bases). Trimming took off 1 base at V and 2 bases at J, with 12 bases between the two ends. The CDR3 runs to 14 residues. The germline CDR1 and CDR2 sequences are DFQATT and SNEGSKA (reference sequence). This chain's CDR3 is CSARVAGDTYEQYV. The CDR3 region has the DNA TGCAGTGCTAGAGTTGCGGGGGACACCTACGAGCAGTACGTC.

This clonotype has just a few counts. This chain uses TRBV6-1 with TRBJ2-3, with a possible D match to TRBD2 (6 bases). This CDR3 has 15 residues. CDR1 and CDR2 from the germline V gene are MNHNS and SASEGT. The V end lost 7 bases, the J end lost 6 bases, and 20 bases lay between the germline ends. CDR3 nucleotide sequence: TGTGCCAGCACCACCGGGGGAGGATTATTGGATACGCAGTATTTT. Its translation: CASTTGGGLLDTQYF.

In its sample, this clonotype was seen a few times. The chain uses TRBV19 and TRBJ2-3, with 10 bases lining up with TRBD1. This CDR3 has 18 residues. The germline gives CDR1 LNHDA, CDR2 SQIVND (reference sequence). The junction had 15 bases not matched to a gene; V was cut back by 8 bases and J by 1 base. CDR3 DNA sequence: TGTGCCAGTGGTACCGGGACAGGGGCCCGACTCCGCACAGATACGCAGTATTTT. Translating it yields CASGTGTGARLRTDTQYF.

This clonotype was seen more than once but under ten times. V usage is TRBV19 and J usage is TRBJ2-4; 8 nucleotides line up with TRBD1. Trimming took 4 bases from V and 0 from J; bases not matched to a gene: 11. Germline V gene lookup returns CDR1 LNHDA and CDR2 SQIVND (reference sequence). This CDR3 spans 18 amino acids. In DNA form, the CDR3 reads TGTGCCAGTAGTACGGACAGGGTTCAGGGTCGAGCCAAAAACATTCAGTACTTC. Protein product: CASSTDRVQGRAKNIQYF.

This clonotype has at least ten counts. The chain links TRBV4-1 to TRBJ2-3, with 8 positions matching TRBD2. Germline lookup yields CDR1 MGHRA and CDR2 YSYEKL. This CDR3 region has 15 residues. Trimming cost V 4 bases and J 4 bases; bases outside gene matches: 7. The CDR3 region is CASSRSGGPADTQYF. CDR3 bases: TGCGCCAGCAGCCGATCGGGGGGGCCGGCAGATACGCAGTATTTT.

This clonotype has at least ten counts. The rearrangement joins TRBV2 to TRBJ1-1; 7 bases are a match to TRBD1. Germline V gene sequence: CDR1 SNHLY, CDR2 FYNNEI. The CDR3 has 14 amino acids. V was clipped by 8 bases and J by 0 bases; unmatched bases: 6. The CDR3 sequence: CASSLTGMNTEAFF. The CDR3 DNA reads as TGTGCCAGCTCCTTGACAGGGATGAACACTGAAGCTTTCTTT.

The chain links TRBV14 to TRBJ2-2; 9 bases align to TRBD2. This CDR3 region has 14 residues. With V trimmed by 2 bases and J by 6 bases, 1 base remained unmatched. The germline gives CDR1 SGHDN, CDR2 FVKESK. As DNA, the CDR3 is TGTGCCAGCAGCCAACTAGCGGGGTCCGGGGAGCTGTTTTTT. Translating gives CASSQLAGSGELFF.

This clonotype showed up just a few times. The genes are TRBV6-2 or TRBV6-3 and TRBJ2-5, with TRBD2 identical over 8 bases. The CDR3 covers 17 residues. The germline CDR1 and CDR2 sequences are MNHEY and SVGEGT. J was trimmed by 5 bases and V by 2 bases; bases with no gene match: 13. CDR3 amino acids: CASSYEEGSGVGETQYF. DNA of the CDR3: TGTGCCAGCAGTTACGAGGAAGGTAGCGGGGTAGGTGAGACCCAGTACTTC.

The table lists this clonotype with many counts. The DNA for the CDR3 is TGTGCCAGCAGTTTGATAACGGGGGGAAACAATGAGCAGTTCTTC. Translating gives CASSLITGGNNEQFF. The V and J genes are TRBV6-2 or TRBV6-3 and TRBJ2-1; the match to TRBD2 covers 7 bases. The CDR3 loop spans 15 amino acids. Trimming at V came to 4 bases and at J to 5 bases, leaving 8 bases not matched to a gene. Germline V gene lookup returns CDR1 MNHEY and CDR2 SVGEGT.

This clonotype was observed many times. V is TRBV12-5 and J is TRBJ1-1; TRBD1 matches at 9 bases. The CDR3 loop spans 14 amino acids. Trimming took 3 bases from V and 4 from J; bases not matched to a gene: 3. CDR1 is LGHNT, CDR2 FRNRAP, per germline. The chain's CDR3 is CASGFGTGITEAFF. In DNA form, the CDR3 reads TGTGCTAGTGGTTTTGGGACAGGGATCACTGAAGCTTTCTTT.